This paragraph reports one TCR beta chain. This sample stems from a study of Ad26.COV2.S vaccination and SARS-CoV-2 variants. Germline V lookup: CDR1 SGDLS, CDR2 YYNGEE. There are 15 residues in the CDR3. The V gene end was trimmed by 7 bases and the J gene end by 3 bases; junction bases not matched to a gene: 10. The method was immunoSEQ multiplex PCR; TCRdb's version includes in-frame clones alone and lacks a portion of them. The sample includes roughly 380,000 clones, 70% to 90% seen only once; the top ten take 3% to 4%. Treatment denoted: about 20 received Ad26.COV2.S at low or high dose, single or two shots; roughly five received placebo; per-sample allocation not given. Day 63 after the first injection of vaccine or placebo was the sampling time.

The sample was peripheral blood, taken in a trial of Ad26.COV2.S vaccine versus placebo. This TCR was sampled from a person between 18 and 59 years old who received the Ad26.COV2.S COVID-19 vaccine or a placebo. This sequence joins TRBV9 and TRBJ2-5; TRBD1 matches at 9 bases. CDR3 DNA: TGTGCCAGCGCAACAGGGGGCTCTTGGGAAGAGACCCAGTACTTC. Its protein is CASATGGSWEETQYF.